These 6 T cell receptor beta chains came from one sample sequenced in a study of blood T cell repertoires in COVID-19. The assay was immunoSEQ multiplex PCR, and TCRdb's table has in-frame clones only and misses some. The sample records 100,000 to 120,000 clones, over 75% being singletons. Sequenced sample: peripheral blood. The receptors here all came from a woman aged 70-85 years who had recovered from COVID-19.

The chain carries TRBV5-1 and TRBJ2-7; D possibly corresponds to TRBD1 (5 bases). The germline gives CDR1 SGHRS, CDR2 YFSETQ. This CDR3 is built from 17 residues. With 2 bases removed from V and 1 base from J, the gap between germline ends came to 19 bases. The CDR3 bases are TGCGCCAGCAGCTTTAGGGCAGGGCCCCCCGGGTCCTACGAGCAGTACTTC. Amino acid sequence: CASSFRAGPPGSYEQYF.

The rearrangement links TRBV12-3 or TRBV12-4 to TRBJ2-5; no reliable D call. The CDR3 is made up of 12 amino acids. V was clipped by 3 bases and J by 4 bases, with 6 bases between them. The CDR3 spells CASSFFGETQYF. The CDR3 DNA reads TGTGCCAGCAGTTTTTTCGGAGAGACCCAGTACTTC.

This CDR3 reads CASSQDSRGGNEKLFF. The CDR3 DNA reads as TGCGCCAGCAGCCAAGATTCCCGGGGGGGGAATGAAAAACTGTTTTTT. The chain combines TRBV4-3 with TRBJ1-4, with D possibly being TRBD1 (5 bases). CDR1 LGHNA and CDR2 YSLEER come from the germline V gene. This CDR3 comprises 16 residues. V lost 0 bases and J lost 5, with 13 bases in between.

The J gene is TRBJ1-2, the V gene TRBV7-9, with unresolved D. V was trimmed by 6 bases and J by 4 bases, leaving 12 bases between them. This CDR3 contains 13 residues. The germline CDR1 and CDR2 sequences are SEHNR and FQNEAQ (reference sequence). The CDR3 sequence is CASSLQSSYGYTF. DNA of the CDR3: TGTGCCAGCAGTCTACAGTCTTCCTATGGCTACACCTTC.

Points on this clone: The identical CDR3 is also encoded by other nucleotide sequences in the sample. The chain links TRBV7-2 to TRBJ1-4; 8 nucleotides line up with TRBD1. There are 14 residues in the CDR3. Trimming cost V 5 bases and J 3 bases; bases outside gene matches: 2. CDR1 is SGHTA and CDR2 is FQGNSA in the germline V gene. The CDR3 region is CASSLDRANEKLFF. The CDR3 DNA is TGTGCCAGCAGCCTGGACAGGGCTAATGAAAAACTGTTTTTT.

The chain combines TRBV5-1 with TRBJ2-3; 12 nucleotides align to TRBD2. The CDR3 has 15 amino acids. Germline values: CDR1 SGHRS, CDR2 YFSETQ. After removal of 6 bases from V and 2 bases from J, the junction contained 4 bases not matched to a gene. CDR3 nucleotides: TGCGCCAGCACGAGACTAGCGGGGGTCACAGATACGCAGTATTTT. Amino acid sequence: CASTRLAGVTDTQYF.